Reported below is one TCR beta chain. Its target is not known. Extracted RNA was reverse transcribed, and the resulting cDNA served as sequencing template. The assay was immunoSEQ multiplex PCR, and TCRdb's table has in-frame clones only and misses some. This table has over 150,000 clones, roughly 53% appearing once. The data were obtained in a study of CD8+ T cells in alopecia areata. At the level of the study: For the treated group, dosing was oral tofacitinib at 5 to 10 mg twice daily.

Study-wide points: In scalp and blood during tofacitinib, many expanded lesional clones persisted. Among the cells sequenced in scalp samples are also the resident alphabeta T cells of normal skin.

The treatment is: oral pan-JAK inhibitor, 5-10 mg twice daily. Sorting separated CD4+ and CD8+ T cells out of PBMCs. Germline loops: CDR1 SQVTM, CDR2 ANQGSEA. V shed 6 bases and J 8 bases; nucleotides not matched to a gene: 6. The CDR3 consists of 11 residues. This TCR was sampled from a human donor with alopecia areata. The chain carries TRBV29-1 and TRBJ1-2, with 7 bases identical to TRBD1. Sequences were derived from CD8+ T cells sorted from blood, sampled at week 24, from a patient treated with tofacitinib. CDR3 nucleotides: TGCAGCGTCCCCGGGACAGCGGGCTACACCTTC. Protein sequence: CSVPGTAGYTF.